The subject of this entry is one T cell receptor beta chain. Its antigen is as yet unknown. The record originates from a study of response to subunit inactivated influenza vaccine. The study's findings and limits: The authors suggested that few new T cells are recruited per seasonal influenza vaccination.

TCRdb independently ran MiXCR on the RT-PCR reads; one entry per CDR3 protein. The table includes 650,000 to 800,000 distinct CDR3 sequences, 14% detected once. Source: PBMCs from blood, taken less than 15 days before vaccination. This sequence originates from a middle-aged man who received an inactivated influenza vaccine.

The CDR3 DNA is TGTGCCAGCAGCTTGCGGTTGGAGTCGGGAGAGACCCAGTACTTC. Residues: CASSLRLESGETQYF. The chain recombines TRBV5-5 with TRBJ2-5, with D unclear. Deletions cut 1 base from V and 4 bases from J, with 14 bases between. Germline CDR1 and CDR2: SGHKS and YYEKEE (reference sequence). The CDR3 is 15 residues long. Based on the CDR3 plus reference TRBV5-5 and TRBJ2-5, the full variable domain is DAGVTQSPTHLIKTRGQQVTLRCSPISGHKSVSWYQQVLGQGPQFIFQYYEKEERGRGNFPDRFSARQFPNYSSELNVNALLLGDSALYLCASSLRLESGETQYFGPGTRLLVL.